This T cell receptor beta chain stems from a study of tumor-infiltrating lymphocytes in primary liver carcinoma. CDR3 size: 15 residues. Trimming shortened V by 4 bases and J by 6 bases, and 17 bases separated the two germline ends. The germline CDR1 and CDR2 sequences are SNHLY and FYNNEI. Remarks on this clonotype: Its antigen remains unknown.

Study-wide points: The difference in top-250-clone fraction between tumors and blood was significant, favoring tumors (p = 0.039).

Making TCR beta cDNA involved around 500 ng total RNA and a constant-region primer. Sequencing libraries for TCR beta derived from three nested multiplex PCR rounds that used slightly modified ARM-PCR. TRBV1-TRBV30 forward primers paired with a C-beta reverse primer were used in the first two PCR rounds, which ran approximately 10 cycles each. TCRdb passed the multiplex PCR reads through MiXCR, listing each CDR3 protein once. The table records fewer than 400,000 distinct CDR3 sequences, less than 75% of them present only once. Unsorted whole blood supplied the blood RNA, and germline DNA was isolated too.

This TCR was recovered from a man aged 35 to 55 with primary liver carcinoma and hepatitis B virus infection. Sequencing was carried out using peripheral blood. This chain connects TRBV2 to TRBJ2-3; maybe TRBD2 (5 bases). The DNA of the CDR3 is TGTGCCAGCAGTGGGGGTACGAGGGAGCTGGATACGCAGTATTTT. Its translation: CASSGGTRELDTQYF. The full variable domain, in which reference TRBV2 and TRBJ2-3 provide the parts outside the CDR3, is EPEVTQTPSHQVTQMGQEVILRCVPISNHLYFYWYRQILGQKVEFLVSFYNNEISEKSEIFDDQFSVERPDGSNFTLKIRSTKLEDSAMYFCASSGGTRELDTQYFGPGTRLTVL.